The 18 T cell receptor beta chains presented below share a single source sample, sequenced in a study of cytomegalovirus exposure and HLA in healthy donors. The PCR used 60 Vbeta and 13 Jbeta primers. Some clones are missing from TCRdb's copy, which holds only in-frame ones; the method was immunoSEQ multiplex PCR. The sample records approximately 240,000 clones, around 80% being singletons. Material: PBMCs. These receptors were taken from a woman aged 60-75 years in good health and CMV-seropositive.

In this sample, this clone turned up a few times. V and J are TRBV18 and TRBJ1-1; D remains ambiguous. Per germline, CDR1 KGHSH and CDR2 LQKENI. The ends were cut back, 5 bases at V and 0 bases at J, with 7 bases in the middle. The CDR3 loop spans 13 amino acids. The CDR3 reads CASSGLLNTEAFF. The CDR3, as DNA: TGTGCCAGCTCAGGGCTACTGAACACTGAAGCTTTCTTT. The full variable domain, rest sourced from reference TRBV18 and TRBJ1-1, is NAGVMQNPRHLVRRRGQEARLRCSPMKGHSHVYWYRQLPEEGLKFMVYLQKENIIDESGMPKERFSAEFPKEGPSILRIQQVVRGDSAAYFCASSGLLNTEAFFGQGTRLTVV.

This chain links TRBV29-1 with TRBJ1-5; tentative D call: TRBD1 (5 bases). The CDR3 covers 14 residues. Trimming left V 5 bases short and J 6 bases short, with 17 bases between. The germline CDR1 and CDR2 sequences are SQVTM and ANQGSEA. The CDR3 DNA follows: TGCAGCGTTCGTTTGGGGCTCAAAGGTCAGCCCCAGCATTTT. It is translated as CSVRLGLKGQPQHF.

A note on this clone: Its ends do not fully match the called genes, so a read error is possible. The rearrangement joins TRBV7-9 to TRBJ2-3; D call uncertain. Looked up from germline, CDR1 is SEHNR and CDR2 is FQNEAQ (reference sequence). This CDR3 region has 14 residues. CDR3 DNA: TGTTCCAGCAGCCACAATGTGGGCCCAGATACGCAGTATTTT. Its translation is CSSSHNVGPDTQYF.

The genes are TRBV5-1 and TRBJ1-1; TRBD1 agrees at 7 bases. With 2 bases clipped from V and 2 bases from J, the junction kept 6 bases outside the gene matches. The germline V gene encodes CDR1 SGHRS and CDR2 YFSETQ. The CDR3 is made up of 15 amino acids. The CDR3, as DNA: TGCGCCAGCAGCTTCAATTCAGGGGGTAACACTGAAGCTTTCTTT. It specifies CASSFNSGGNTEAFF.

This clone was recorded a few times. The V gene is TRBV5-1, the J gene TRBJ2-2; D might be TRBD1 (6 bases). Germline V CDR1 and CDR2: SGHRS, YFSETQ. The CDR3 runs 16 residues. V was pared by 3 bases and J by 4 bases, with 16 bases between. The CDR3 DNA is TGCGCCAGCAGCTCAGCGTCCGACAGGTTCACCGGGGAGCTGTTTTTT. Translating it yields CASSSASDRFTGELFF.

This rearrangement joins TRBV7-9 to TRBJ1-2; the D is unclear. Germline lookup yields CDR1 SEHNR and CDR2 FQNEAQ (reference sequence). The germline V and J ends were trimmed by 5 bases and 1 base, with 5 bases remaining between them. The CDR3 loop spans 12 amino acids. As DNA, the CDR3 is TGTGCCAGCAGCAACAGTAACTATGGCTACACCTTC. As protein: CASSNSNYGYTF.

This clone was observed a single time. The rearrangement uses TRBV5-8 and TRBJ2-7; 9 nucleotides agree with TRBD1. With V trimmed by 4 bases and J by 6 bases, 5 bases remained unmatched. Germline V gene lookup returns CDR1 SGHTS and CDR2 YDEGEE. There are 13 residues in the CDR3. For the CDR3, the DNA is TGTGCCAGCAGCGCGGGACAGGGTCGCGAGCAGTACTTC. This codes for CASSAGQGREQYF.

The chain carries TRBV28 and TRBJ2-7, with 9 bases lining up with TRBD1. The germline V gene encodes CDR1 MDHEN and CDR2 SYDVKM. V shed 1 base and J 5 bases; nucleotides not matched to a gene: 6. CDR3 length: 15 residues. CDR3 nucleotides: TGTGCCAGCAGTTTATTACAGGGGGCGGTGAACGAGCAGTACTTC. This gives the protein CASSLLQGAVNEQYF. The full variable domain, completed using reference TRBV28 and TRBJ2-7, is DVKVTQSSRYLVKRTGEKVFLECVQDMDHENMFWYRQDPGLGLRLIYFSYDVKMKEKGDIPEGYSVSREKKERFSLILESASTNQTSMYLCASSLLQGAVNEQYFGPGTRLTVT.

The chain joins TRBV19 to TRBJ1-2; 11 positions match TRBD1. Germline loops: CDR1 LNHDA, CDR2 SQIVND (reference sequence). The J segment lost 5 bases and the V segment lost 7 bases, leaving 6 bases of the junction unmatched. The CDR3 runs 14 residues. For the CDR3, the DNA is TGTGCCAGTACCTCTGGACAGGGGGCGTATGGCTACACCTTC. The encoded protein is CASTSGQGAYGYTF.

This CDR3 is CASSFAPGGKGEKLFF. The CDR3 DNA follows: TGCGCCAGCAGCTTTGCCCCCGGGGGGAAGGGTGAAAAACTGTTTTTT. This chain links TRBV5-1 with TRBJ1-4, with D perhaps TRBD1 (5 bases). Between the trimmed V and J ends, which lost 2 bases and 7 bases, there was a span of 18 bases. The germline V gene has CDR1 SGHRS and CDR2 YFSETQ. The CDR3 length is 16 residues.

This clone has only one observation. The V and J genes are TRBV7-8 and TRBJ1-2, with TRBD1 as a possible D gene (6 bases). The CDR3 contains 16 residues. Germline V gene data show CDR1 as SGHVS and CDR2 as FQNEAQ. Trimming removed 0 bases at V and 8 bases at J, with 19 bases between. This chain's CDR3 is CASSLAPAGVLGGYTF. The CDR3 nucleotides are TGTGCCAGCAGCTTAGCCCCGGCAGGGGTCTTGGGAGGCTACACCTTC.

J is TRBJ2-3 and V is TRBV7-3, with D possibly TRBD2 on 8 matching bases. Germline-derived CDR1 and CDR2 are SGHTA and FQGTGA. This CDR3 has 14 amino acids. Trimming cost V 8 bases and J 8 bases, with 20 bases left between them. The CDR3 region is CASGSAGAGGTQYF. The CDR3 DNA is TGTGCCAGCGGATCAGCGGGGGCAGGGGGTACGCAGTATTTT.

The chain joins TRBV5-1 to TRBJ1-3; 7 bases align to TRBD1. CDR3 length: 15 amino acids. Losses at the gene ends were 4 bases for V and 0 bases for J; bases not matched to a gene: 4. The germline CDR1 and CDR2 sequences are SGHRS and YFSETQ. The DNA for the CDR3 is TGCGCCAGCAGCGAACAGGGGATCTCTGGAAACACCATATATTTT. The encoded protein is CASSEQGISGNTIYF.

The chain uses TRBV5-1 and TRBJ2-7; TRBD1 might be the D (6 bases). The CDR3 contains 16 residues. Trimming shortened V by 1 base and J by 5 bases, and 19 bases separated the two germline ends. Germline CDR1 SGHRS, CDR2 YFSETQ. The chain's CDR3 is CASSLPRDIQGHEQYF. The CDR3 bases are TGCGCCAGCAGCTTGCCCCGGGACATCCAAGGCCACGAGCAGTACTTC.

The count of this clone is one. V and J are TRBV29-1 and TRBJ2-3, with 9 bases that match TRBD2. V lost 7 bases, J lost 3 bases, and 14 bases stayed unmatched. This CDR3 has 16 amino acids. The germline gives CDR1 SQVTM, CDR2 ANQGSEA. The DNA of the CDR3 is TGCAGCGCCAGGGGAAGCGGGAGGCTAGGTACAGATACGCAGTATTTT. Translated, it gives CSARGSGRLGTDTQYF.

The chain uses TRBV15 and TRBJ1-4; no firm D call. The germline CDR1 and CDR2 sequences are LNHNV and YYDKDF (reference sequence). The CDR3 sequence is 15 residues long. V was cut by 1 base and J by 8 bases, with 14 bases left in between. The CDR3 coding sequence is TGTGCCACCAGCAGAGGGGCGGGCCGGTCCGAAAAACTGTTTTTT. It translates to CATSRGAGRSEKLFF.

This chain links TRBV2 with TRBJ2-1; TRBD1 is a possible D gene (6 bases). V was shortened by 7 bases and J by 0 bases, with 7 bases between the two germline ends. This CDR3 spans 13 amino acids. Germline V lookup: CDR1 SNHLY, CDR2 FYNNEI. The CDR3 bases are TGTGCCAGCAAGGGGGACTCCTACAATGAGCAGTTCTTC. This gives the protein CASKGDSYNEQFF.

V usage is TRBV5-6 and J usage is TRBJ1-2, with 11 positions matching TRBD1. Germline V gene sequence: CDR1 SGHDT, CDR2 YYEEEE. Trimming removed 5 bases from V and 2 bases from J; junction bases left unmatched: 5. The CDR3 is 15 residues long. CDR3 bases: TGTGCCAGCAGGGGACAGGGGGATGGGAACTATGGCTACACCTTC. It translates to CASRGQGDGNYGYTF. The full variable domain, rest sourced from reference TRBV5-6 and TRBJ1-2, is DAGVTQSPTHLIKTRGQQVTLRCSPKSGHDTVSWYQQALGQGPQFIFQYYEEEERQRGNFPDRFSGHQFPNYSSELNVNALLLGDSALYLCASRGQGDGNYGYTFGSGTRLTVV.